The 18 T cell receptor beta chains reported below all come from one sample, sequenced in a study of regulatory T cells in long-lasting Graves disease. Stated time point: persistent/refractory GD, antithyroid drugs over 5 years with positive TRAb. RNA from PBMCs was the source of the TCR library. Arm-PCR of CDR3 regions with iRepertoire HTBI primers generated TCR beta libraries. TCRdb independently ran MiXCR on the multiplex PCR reads; one entry per CDR3 protein. The repertoire holds 300,000 to 350,000 distinct CDR3 sequences, less than 20% seen once, with over 25% in the top ten. The material sequenced was peripheral blood mononuclear cells (PBMCs), taken when the disease was refractory, from a patient treated with antithyroid drugs. The receptors shown here come from a female donor with Graves disease.

This clonotype was detected ten times or more. The CDR3 region has the DNA TGTGCCAGCAGCCAAGGACGAGGAACTGAAAAACTGTTTTTT. Translating it yields CASSQGRGTEKLFF. The chain carries TRBV3-1 and TRBJ1-4; D remains ambiguous. The CDR3 is 14 residues long. The V and J ends lost 1 base and 7 bases respectively, with 10 bases between them. The germline V gene has CDR1 LGHDT and CDR2 YNNKEL (reference sequence).

In regard to this clonotype: Since a much larger clone is just one base distant, this may be a read error. The V gene is TRBV4-1, the J gene TRBJ1-2, with no clear D. From germline, CDR1 is MGHRA and CDR2 YSYEKL. The CDR3 has 16 residues. The DNA of the CDR3 is TGCGCCAGCAACCAAAGAAGGGCAGATAGTGCCTATGGCTACACCTTC. The encoded protein is CASNQRRADSAYGYTF.

In this sample, this clonotype turned up many times. This rearrangement joins TRBV2 to TRBJ1-4; a possible D gene is TRBD1 (5 bases). CDR3 length: 15 amino acids. Germline V gene sequence: CDR1 SNHLY, CDR2 FYNNEI. Trimming stripped 9 bases from V and 5 bases from J, with 19 bases between. CDR3 DNA sequence: TGTGCCAGTAGTCCCACAGGTGGGGAAAATGAAAAACTGTTTTTT. Amino acids: CASSPTGGENEKLFF.

This clonotype appeared a few times. V is TRBV10-3 and J is TRBJ1-5, with 8 bases identical to TRBD1. This CDR3 has 13 amino acids. V was clipped by 10 bases and J by 4 bases; unmatched bases: 6. The V gene's germline CDR1 is ENHRY and CDR2 SYGVKD. CDR3 nucleotides: TGTGCCACGGGGACAGGCGAAAATCAGCCCCAGCATTTT. It yields the protein CATGTGENQPQHF.

This clonotype was picked up many times. The chain recombines TRBV5-5 with TRBJ2-5; TRBD1 might be the D (6 bases). Between the trimmed V and J ends, which lost 0 bases and 10 bases, there was a span of 16 bases. This CDR3 contains 14 residues. In germline, CDR1 is SGHKS, CDR2 YYEKEE (reference sequence). CDR3 nucleotides: TGTGCCAGCAGCTTGGTAGGGGACATTCTGGGCCAGTACTTC. It yields the protein CASSLVGDILGQYF.

This clonotype was detected many times. The V and J genes are TRBV20-1 and TRBJ2-7; D unresolved. V was cut by 1 base and J by 0 bases, with 7 bases left in between. Germline V lookup: CDR1 DFQATT, CDR2 SNEGSKA (reference sequence). The length of the CDR3 is 13 residues. CDR3 in DNA: TGCAGTGCTAGAGTGGAGCTCTCCTACGAGCAGTACTTC. Residues: CSARVELSYEQYF.

The CDR3 region is CANSPGQNQPQHF. CDR3 nucleotide sequence: TGTGCCAACAGCCCGGGACAGAATCAGCCCCAGCATTTT. The chain links TRBV12-3 or TRBV12-4 to TRBJ1-5, with 7 bases fitting TRBD1. V trimming: 10 bases; J trimming: 4 bases; junction bases outside the gene matches: 7. CDR3 size: 13 residues.

This clonotype was detected ten times or more. The chain uses TRBV20-1 and TRBJ2-7; 8 nucleotides agree with TRBD2. Germline-derived CDR1 and CDR2 are DFQATT and SNEGSKA (reference sequence). The V gene end was trimmed by 7 bases and the J gene end by 6 bases; junction bases not matched to a gene: 11. The CDR3 has 13 residues. CDR3 DNA sequence: TGCAGTGTCGCCGGGACTAGTCATGTCGAGCAGTACTTC. Its protein product is CSVAGTSHVEQYF.

The table lists this clonotype with many counts. The chain links TRBV18 to TRBJ1-5; 7 bases line up with TRBD1. V lost 6 bases to trimming and J lost 5 bases; unmatched junction nucleotides: 4. CDR3 length equals 13 residues. Germline values: CDR1 KGHSH, CDR2 LQKENI. The CDR3 DNA is TGTGCCAGCTCCGACAGGGACGATCAGCCCCAGCATTTT. Translated, it gives CASSDRDDQPQHF.

The chain combines TRBV5-6 with TRBJ2-2; possible D gene TRBD2, 5 bases. Between the trimmed V and J ends, which lost 2 bases and 6 bases, there was a span of 8 bases. The germline V gene encodes CDR1 SGHDT and CDR2 YYEEEE. The CDR3 is 13 amino acids. CDR3: CASSLTRAGELFF. Written as DNA, the CDR3 is TGTGCCAGCAGCTTAACGCGGGCCGGGGAGCTGTTTTTT.

A note on this clonotype: A far larger clone lies a single base away; this is likely a read error. The CDR3 sequence: CASGLDFNNYGYTF. In DNA, the CDR3 is TGTGCCAGCGGCTTAGATTTCAACAACTATGGCTACACCTTC. The chain links TRBV7-2 to TRBJ1-2; the D is unclear. Germline CDR1 and CDR2: SGHTA and FQGNSA. The CDR3 spans 14 residues.

The rearrangement joins TRBV25-1 to TRBJ1-6; no definite D call. Trimming left V 2 bases short and J 7 bases short, with 18 bases between. CDR3 length: 17 amino acids. CDR1 is MGHDK, CDR2 SYGVNS, per germline. DNA of the CDR3: TGTGCCAGCAGTGAAGCGATACCGGGGATCGGAAATTCACCCCTCCACTTT. This sequence encodes CASSEAIPGIGNSPLHF.

On this clonotype itself: An end of the junction differs from the germline gene, which may be a read error. This chain uses TRBV7-7 with TRBJ2-2; possible D gene TRBD1, 5 bases. The CDR3 runs 14 residues. Germline values: CDR1 SSHAT, CDR2 FNYEAQ (reference sequence). The CDR3 sequence: CASSLDQGSGELFF. Here the CDR3 DNA reads TGTGCTAGCAGCTTAGATCAGGGATCCGGGGAGCTGTTTTTT.

This chain uses TRBV30 with TRBJ1-6; D remains ambiguous. The ends were cut back, 0 bases at V and 5 bases at J, with 11 bases in the middle. Germline V gene sequence: CDR1 GTSNPN, CDR2 SVGIG (reference sequence). The CDR3 length is 15 residues. The DNA for the CDR3 is TGTGCCTGGAGTGTAGGGCAGACCAATAATTCACCCCTCCACTTT. It translates to CAWSVGQTNNSPLHF.

This clonotype was counted only a few times. CDR3: CASSLARGEQYF. In nucleotides, the CDR3 is TGTGCCAGCAGTTTAGCGCGGGGCGAGCAGTACTTC. The rearrangement uses TRBV12-3 or TRBV12-4 and TRBJ2-7, with TRBD2 as a possible D gene (6 bases). CDR3 size: 12 residues. The ends were cut back, 0 bases at V and 6 bases at J, with 6 bases in the middle.

This clonotype has at least ten counts. V usage is TRBV27 and J usage is TRBJ1-1; D uncertain. The CDR3 totals 13 residues. V lost 8 bases, J lost 2 bases, and 12 bases lay in between. In germline, CDR1 is MNHEY, CDR2 SMNVEV (reference sequence). CDR3 nucleotides: TGTGCCAGCCGAACGGGTGTCAACACTGAAGCTTTCTTT. Its translation: CASRTGVNTEAFF.

This clonotype was seen ten or more times. This chain connects TRBV2 to TRBJ2-7; 14 bases match TRBD2. The germline CDR1 and CDR2 sequences are SNHLY and FYNNEI. The CDR3 totals 14 residues. V lost 6 bases and J lost 3; bases outside the gene matches: 1. The DNA for the CDR3 is TGTGCCAGCAGGGGGACTAGCGGGAGCTACGAGCAGTACTTC. It encodes CASRGTSGSYEQYF.

This clonotype was observed many times. The V and J genes are TRBV28 and TRBJ1-4, with D perhaps TRBD1 (5 bases). CDR1 is MDHEN, CDR2 SYDVKM, per germline. The CDR3 is 17 amino acids. Trimming removed 5 bases from V and 0 bases from J, with 16 bases in between. CDR3: CASSIDSLTPTNEKLFF. Written as DNA, the CDR3 is TGTGCCAGCAGTATCGACAGCTTAACTCCAACTAATGAAAAACTGTTTTTT.